This TCR beta chain was identified in a study of cytomegalovirus exposure and HLA in healthy donors (dated by TCRdb to 2017 to 2019). Regarding the research as a whole: A later analysis indicated that the 120 validation repertoires were generated on the platform also employed for the 670 or so repertoires of the first cohort. The aim of the study was to test whether cataloging public T cell receptors could identify signatures of past pathogen exposure. Besides the first cohort of 550 to 750 subjects, a separate validation cohort made up of over a hundred different subjects was used. The study combined high-throughput TCR immunosequencing, statistical association of individual TCRs with disease status, and machine learning to predict cytomegalovirus infection status.

The investigation overall reported the following: In vitro tests confirmed that a few of the cytomegalovirus-associated TCR beta chains recognize cytomegalovirus antigens. The validation cohort had no HLA typing available for a later analysis, so co-occurrence within that cohort was assessed over all 120 or so repertoires. Across donors, most TCR sequences were observed very rarely, whereas some public TCRs were present in many individuals. The study listed over 150 TCR beta chains as associated with cytomegalovirus. The classifier was reported to diagnose cytomegalovirus status with high specificity and sensitivity in both the original and validation cohorts. The authors suggested that the approach could potentially be extended to other disease states and immunological phenotypes. A later analysis found that TCRs clustered in the first cohort also tended to co-occur in the approximately 120 validation repertoires, with 94% of cluster scores above 0.

In regard to this clone: Its antigen is not yet known. Per-nucleotide qualities are absent, and no much larger clonotype sits a single base away.

The method was the immunoSEQ multiplex PCR assay. The authors processed their data as follows. A statistical classification framework was built for diagnosing cytomegalovirus status from the catalog of TCR beta chain sequences. The table was pulled from immuneACCESS by TCRdb, which kept in-frame rearrangements only. Such tables lose some clones; where checked, under half of the loss comes from unresolved V genes, and the rest has no known cause. That table gives V, J and clone size, and the DNA gave D and trimming. Present in this sample are 250,000 to 300,000 clones, almost 90% of which were seen just once. Jointly, the top ten make up 0.35% to 0.45% of the sample. The donors belonged to the validation cohort of about 110 subjects, which was separate from the 666-subject first cohort. Counted from cysteine to phenylalanine, this CDR3 has 14 amino acids. The entry retains the CDR3 DNA only, 42 bases that are in frame from base 1. The V and J ends are trimmed by 3 bases and 3 bases, leaving 9 bases between them. Sequences SGHAT (CDR1) and FQNNGV (CDR2) are obtained from the germline V gene.

Sequenced sample: PBMCs. Recombination joined TRBV11-2 with TRBJ1-5; TRBD1 is a weak D gene call, 6 bases matching. This sequence was found in a young woman in good health and CMV-seronegative. The nucleotide sequence is TGTGCCAGCAGCTTTCAGGGGTACAATCAGCCCCAGCATTTT. This translates into CASSFQGYNQPQHF. This CDR3, with the reference TRBV11-2 and TRBJ1-5 proteins standing in past its ends, gives the full variable domain EAGVAQSPRYKIIEKRQSVAFWCNPISGHATLYWYQQILGQGPKLLIQFQNNGVVDDSQLPKDRFSAERLKGVDSTLKIQPAKLEDSAVYLCASSFQGYNQPQHFGDGTRLSIL.